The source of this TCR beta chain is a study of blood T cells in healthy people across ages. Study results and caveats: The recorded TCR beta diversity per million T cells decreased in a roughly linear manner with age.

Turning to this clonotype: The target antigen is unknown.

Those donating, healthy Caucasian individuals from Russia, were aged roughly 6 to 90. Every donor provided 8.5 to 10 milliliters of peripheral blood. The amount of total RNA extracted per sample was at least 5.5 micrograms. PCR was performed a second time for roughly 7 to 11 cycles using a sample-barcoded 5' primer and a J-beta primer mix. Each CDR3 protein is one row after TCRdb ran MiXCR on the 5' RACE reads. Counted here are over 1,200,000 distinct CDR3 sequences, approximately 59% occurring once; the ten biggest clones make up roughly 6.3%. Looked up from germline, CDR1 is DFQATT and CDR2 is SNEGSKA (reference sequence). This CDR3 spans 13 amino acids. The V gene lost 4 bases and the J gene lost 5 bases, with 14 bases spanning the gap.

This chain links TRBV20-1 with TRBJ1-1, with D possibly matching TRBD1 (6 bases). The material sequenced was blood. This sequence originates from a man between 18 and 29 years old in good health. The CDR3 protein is CSANQGLWTEAFF. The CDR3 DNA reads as TGCAGTGCTAATCAGGGGTTGTGGACTGAAGCTTTCTTT.